A single T cell receptor beta chain is shown here with its context. These data are taken from a study of blood T cell repertoires in COVID-19. The CDR3 extends over 15 amino acids. CDR1 and CDR2 from the germline V gene are MNHEY and SMNVEV (reference sequence). V dropped 5 bases and J dropped 7 bases, with 20 bases sitting between them. Sequencing was performed with immunoSEQ multiplex PCR; in TCRdb, only in-frame clones are kept and a portion is missing. The sample includes roughly 260,000 clones, 65% to 90% of them seen just once. This clonotype was sampled from a woman in her 70s with acute or convalescent COVID-19. Specimen: peripheral blood. The chain carries TRBV27 and TRBJ1-2; D is undetermined. The CDR3 nucleotides are TGTGCCAGCAGTCCCTCTGGAGGATCAGGAGGTGGCTACACCTTC. Translated: CASSPSGGSGGGYTF.